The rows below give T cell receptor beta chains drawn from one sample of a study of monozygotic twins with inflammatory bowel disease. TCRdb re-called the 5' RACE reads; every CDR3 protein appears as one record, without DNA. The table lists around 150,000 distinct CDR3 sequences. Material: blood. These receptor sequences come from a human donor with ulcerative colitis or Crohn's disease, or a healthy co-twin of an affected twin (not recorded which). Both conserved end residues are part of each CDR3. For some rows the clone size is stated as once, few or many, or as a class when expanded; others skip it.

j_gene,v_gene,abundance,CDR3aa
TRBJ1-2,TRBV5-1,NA,CASSLQPGQGSGYTF
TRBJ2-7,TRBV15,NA,CATSRSGQGTHEQYF
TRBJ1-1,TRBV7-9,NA,CASSLVSGQGWAFF
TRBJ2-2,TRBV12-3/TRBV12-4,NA,CASSLGPGGNTGELFF
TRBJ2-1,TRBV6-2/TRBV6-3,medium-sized,CASSLGLAVYNEQFF
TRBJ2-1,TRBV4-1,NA,CASSAEAGRQFF
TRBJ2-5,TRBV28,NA,CASSRGTSGVQETQYF
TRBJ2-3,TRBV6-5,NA,CASSDSGTGDWDTQYF
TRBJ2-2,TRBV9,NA,CASSARQVVGELFF
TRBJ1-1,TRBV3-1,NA,CASSQEVGVAEAFF
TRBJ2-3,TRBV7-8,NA,CASSFGTDTQYF
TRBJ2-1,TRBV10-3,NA,CAISEGEDRYYNEQFF
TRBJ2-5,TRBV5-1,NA,CASSSGTGSQETQYF
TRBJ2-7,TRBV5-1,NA,CASSLGRAEGEQYF
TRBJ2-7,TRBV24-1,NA,CATSDPSGQSSYEQYF
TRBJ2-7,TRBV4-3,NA,CASSQEFGGDSCF
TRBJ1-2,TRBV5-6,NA,CASSLVRVRTF
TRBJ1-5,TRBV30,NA,CAWSVDYSNQPQHF
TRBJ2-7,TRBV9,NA,CASSVGLADSYEQYF
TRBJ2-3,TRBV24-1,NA,CATSDLRLAEDDTQYF
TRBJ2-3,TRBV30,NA,CAWSQGEGSAGDTQYF
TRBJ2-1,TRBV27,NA,CASSPVAGLYNEQFF
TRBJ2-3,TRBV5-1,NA,CASSLAGQLSTDTQYF
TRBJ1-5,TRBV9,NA,CASSVSENSNQPQHF
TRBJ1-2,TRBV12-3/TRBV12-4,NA,CASSLGAGTGYTF
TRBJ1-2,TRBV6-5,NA,CASSYSIFASEEQNYGYTF
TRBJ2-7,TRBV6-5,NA,CASSYRTARDEQYF
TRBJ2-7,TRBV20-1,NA,CSAPIRSGSYEQYF
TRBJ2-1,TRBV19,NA,CASSTLSGTSGLSSYNEQFF
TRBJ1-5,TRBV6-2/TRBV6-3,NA,CASKDGNQPQHF
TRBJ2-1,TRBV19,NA,CASSIDLGGGPHNEQFF
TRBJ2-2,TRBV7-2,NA,CASSFLAEGTGELFF
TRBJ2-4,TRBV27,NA,CASSTQGSKNIQYF
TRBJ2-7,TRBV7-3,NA,CASSPMPGTYEQYF
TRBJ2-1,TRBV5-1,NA,CASSRLGTSANEQFF
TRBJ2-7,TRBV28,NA,CASSLRTSGRREQYF
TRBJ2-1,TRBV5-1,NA,CASSPVLAGYDNEQFF
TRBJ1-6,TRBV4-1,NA,CASSPPGALSPLHF
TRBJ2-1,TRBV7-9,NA,CASSPRGPNEQFF
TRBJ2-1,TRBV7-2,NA,CASSPDRGSYNEQFF
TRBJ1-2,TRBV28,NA,CASSLWDGSNYGYTF
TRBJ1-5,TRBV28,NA,CASSLIGYNQPQHF
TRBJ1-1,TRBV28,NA,CASSLGQPVLNTEAFF
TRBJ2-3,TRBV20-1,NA,CSASLAGALTDTQYF
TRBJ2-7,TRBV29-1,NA,CSVERQGREQYF
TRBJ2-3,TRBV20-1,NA,CSATTSDTDTQYF